A single sample is the source of the 30 T cell receptor beta chains below, sequenced in a study of OX40 agonist ivuxolimab in advanced cancers. Sequencing was performed with immunoSEQ multiplex PCR; in TCRdb, only in-frame clones are kept and a portion is missing. This sample has 35,000 to 45,000 clones; about 89% occur once, and the top ten carry about a sixth. This material consisted of CD4+ or CD8+ T cells sorted from blood, taken in a trial of the OX40 agonist ivuxolimab. These receptors all come from an adult with an advanced solid tumor such as melanoma, head and neck, liver or kidney cancer.

The gene calls are TRBV4-1 and TRBJ2-7; 8 nucleotides agree with TRBD1. Trimming removed 4 bases from V and 2 bases from J; junction bases left unmatched: 7. The germline V gene has CDR1 MGHRA and CDR2 YSYEKL. This CDR3 has 15 amino acids. The CDR3 region has the DNA TGCGCCAGCAGCCGTGGACAGGGTGGCCCCTACGAGCAGTACTTC. This sequence encodes CASSRGQGGPYEQYF.

The chain has TRBV10-3 and TRBJ2-7; D perhaps matches TRBD2 (6 bases). CDR1 and CDR2 from the germline V gene are ENHRY and SYGVKD. The CDR3 is 14 residues long. V was pared by 3 bases and J by 2 bases, with 11 bases between. The CDR3, as DNA: TGTGCCATCAGTGATGCCGGGACTCCCTACGAGCAGTACTTC. Translation gives CAISDAGTPYEQYF.

The CDR3 DNA is TGTGCCAGCAGTGAATCCGACGACAGGATGAACACTGAAGCTTTCTTT. Its protein product is CASSESDDRMNTEAFF. The chain links TRBV25-1 to TRBJ1-1; perhaps TRBD1 as D (6 bases). The germline V gene has CDR1 MGHDK and CDR2 SYGVNS. This CDR3 is 16 amino acids long. V shed 1 base and J shed 0 bases, with 12 bases lying between them.

The chain recombines TRBV7-9 with TRBJ2-3; 13 bases are shared with TRBD2. CDR1 and CDR2 from the germline V gene are SEHNR and FQNEAQ (reference sequence). Trimming at V came to 4 bases and at J to 5 bases, leaving 6 bases not matched to a gene. The length of the CDR3 is 16 residues. CDR3 DNA sequence: TGTGCCAGCAGCTCCGGACTAGCGGGAGTCCTAGATACGCAGTATTTT. Translating gives CASSSGLAGVLDTQYF.

This clone was seen a single time. The chain recombines TRBV14 with TRBJ1-6, with a possible D match to TRBD1 (5 bases). Trimming took 2 bases from V and 10 from J, leaving 9 bases between them. Germline V gene lookup returns CDR1 SGHDN and CDR2 FVKESK. The CDR3 is made up of 13 amino acids. CDR3 protein: CASSQWGGSPLHF. The DNA for the CDR3 is TGTGCCAGCAGCCAATGGGGCGGCTCACCCCTCCACTTT.

J is TRBJ2-5 and V is TRBV15; D possibly corresponds to TRBD2 (6 bases). V was cut by 3 bases and J by 1 base, with 12 bases left in between. Per the germline V gene, CDR1 is LNHNV and CDR2 is YYDKDF (reference sequence). The CDR3 length is 15 residues. This chain's CDR3 is CATSRGREGQETQYF. CDR3 in DNA: TGTGCCACCAGCAGGGGGCGGGAAGGCCAAGAGACCCAGTACTTC.

Only one count was recorded for this clone. The rearrangement uses TRBV4-1 and TRBJ1-6, with D perhaps TRBD1 (5 bases). The germline V gene encodes CDR1 MGHRA and CDR2 YSYEKL. The CDR3 length is 12 residues. Trimming took off 8 bases at V and 10 bases at J, with 12 bases between the two ends. The CDR3 sequence: CASRQGGSPLHF. The CDR3 nucleotides read TGCGCCAGCCGGCAGGGCGGGTCACCCCTCCACTTT.

The chain combines TRBV2 with TRBJ2-7, with a weak D call TRBD2 (5 bases). The CDR3 totals 15 residues. V shed 7 bases and J shed 4 bases, with 20 bases lying between them. The germline CDR1 and CDR2 sequences are SNHLY and FYNNEI. For the CDR3, the DNA is TGTGCCAGCACTGACCGGGAACCGTGGTCTTACGAGCAGTACTTC. This codes for CASTDREPWSYEQYF.

The chain is built from TRBV7-9 and TRBJ1-3; D may be TRBD1 (6 bases). Germline V gene lookup returns CDR1 SEHNR and CDR2 FQNEAQ (reference sequence). The V end was cut by 5 bases, the J end by 0 bases, with 11 bases between. CDR3 length equals 15 residues. The CDR3 sequence: CASSARDNSGNTIYF. The CDR3 bases are TGTGCCAGCAGCGCCCGGGACAACTCTGGAAACACCATATATTTT.

V and J are TRBV5-8 and TRBJ2-3; 7 bases are shared with TRBD1. The CDR3 runs 17 residues. Germline V lookup: CDR1 SGHTS, CDR2 YDEGEE. J was trimmed by 6 bases and V by 0 bases; bases with no gene match: 13. CDR3 protein: CASSLDPRDSVRDTQYF. The CDR3 DNA follows: TGTGCCAGCAGCTTGGATCCAAGGGACAGCGTTCGTGATACGCAGTATTTT.

The chain is built from TRBV27 and TRBJ1-1; TRBD1 might be the D (6 bases). The CDR3 is 13 residues long. CDR1 is MNHEY, CDR2 SMNVEV, per germline (reference sequence). V was cut by 4 bases and J by 1 base, with 7 bases left in between. The CDR3 coding sequence is TGTGCCAGCAGTTGGGACAAGAACACTGAAGCTTTCTTT. Residues: CASSWDKNTEAFF.

This chain connects TRBV27 to TRBJ2-7; TRBD2 aligns across 7 bases. Germline V lookup: CDR1 MNHEY, CDR2 SMNVEV (reference sequence). The CDR3 totals 13 residues. The ends lost 5 bases at V and 7 bases at J; junction bases unmatched: 8. This CDR3 is CASSRGVWDEQYF. The CDR3 nucleotides read TGTGCCAGCAGTCGGGGGGTTTGGGATGAGCAGTACTTC.

CDR3 residues: CASSERDRGLIYYGYTF. In DNA, the CDR3 is TGTGCCAGCAGTGAGAGGGACAGGGGGCTTATCTACTATGGCTACACCTTC. The chain joins TRBV6-1 to TRBJ1-2; 12 bases fit TRBD1. Looked up from germline, CDR1 is MNHNS and CDR2 is SASEGT. J lost 3 bases, V lost 3 bases, and 8 bases had no gene match. CDR3 length: 17 residues.

The J gene is TRBJ2-2, the V gene TRBV27; TRBD1 or TRBD2 may be the D gene (5 bases each). CDR1 is MNHEY, CDR2 SMNVEV, per germline (reference sequence). Trimming took off 10 bases at V and 4 bases at J, with 10 bases between the two ends. The CDR3 has 12 amino acids. Here the CDR3 DNA reads TGTGCCACCTCGGGGCCCACCGGGGAGCTGTTTTTT. This codes for CATSGPTGELFF.

The rearrangement joins TRBV6-5 to TRBJ2-7, with 11 bases that match TRBD2. Trimming removed 4 bases from V and 3 bases from J; junction bases left unmatched: 5. The CDR3 is 15 residues long. Germline assignment: CDR1 MNHEY and CDR2 SVGAGI. In DNA form, the CDR3 reads TGTGCCAGCAGTTCCGACCTAGCGGGAGGCTACGAGCAGTACTTC. Translation gives CASSSDLAGGYEQYF.

The chain employs TRBV13 and TRBJ1-2; D is unresolved. Germline V gene sequence: CDR1 PRHDT, CDR2 FYEKMQ (reference sequence). The CDR3 loop spans 15 amino acids. V lost 5 bases and J lost 0, with 13 bases in between. The CDR3 DNA reads as TGTGCCAGCAGCGGTCGCACTGAAGCTAACTATGGCTACACCTTC. Its translation: CASSGRTEANYGYTF.

The sample holds one count of this clone. V and J are TRBV5-8 and TRBJ2-7; D is possibly TRBD1 (5 bases). V was shortened by 9 bases and J by 9 bases, with 28 bases between the two germline ends. Germline V gives CDR1 SGHTS, CDR2 YDEGEE. The CDR3 has 15 amino acids. The CDR3 loop is CAIAVVQGANRVQYF. CDR3 bases: TGTGCCATAGCTGTCGTGCAGGGTGCGAATAGGGTGCAGTACTTC.

The chain has TRBV5-4 and TRBJ2-7, with TRBD2 as a possible D gene (5 bases). This CDR3 comprises 11 residues. Germline loops: CDR1 SGHNT, CDR2 YYREEE (reference sequence). V gave up 5 bases and J gave up 4 bases, with 7 bases separating them. CDR3 protein: CASSEGYEQYF. CDR3 DNA: TGTGCCAGCAGTGAGGGTTACGAGCAGTACTTC.

By proportion, this clone is medium-sized. At the DNA level, this CDR3 is encoded by other sequences in the same sample as well. The CDR3 region is CASRYPPGQDSWGTEAFF. CDR3 bases: TGTGCCAGCAGGTATCCGCCGGGACAGGACTCGTGGGGCACTGAAGCTTTCTTT. This chain uses TRBV7-9 with TRBJ1-1; 8 bases line up with TRBD1. CDR1 SEHNR and CDR2 FQNEAQ come from the germline V gene (reference sequence). This CDR3 region has 18 residues. After removal of 6 bases from V and 4 bases from J, the junction contained 19 bases not matched to a gene.

This sequence joins TRBV6-1 and TRBJ2-7; D call uncertain. V shed 3 bases and J shed 2 bases, with 11 bases lying between them. This CDR3 is built from 14 residues. Germline CDR1 is MNHNS and CDR2 is SASEGT. The CDR3 protein is CASSEYGLTYEQYF. CDR3 coding DNA: TGTGCCAGCAGTGAGTATGGCCTCACCTACGAGCAGTACTTC.

The chain has TRBV2 and TRBJ2-7, with D perhaps TRBD2 (5 bases). The germline V gene encodes CDR1 SNHLY and CDR2 FYNNEI. The CDR3 consists of 14 residues. The V and J ends lost 0 bases and 4 bases respectively, with 10 bases between them. The CDR3 loop reads CASSEALRGYEQYF. CDR3 sequence (DNA): TGTGCCAGCAGTGAAGCGCTTCGGGGTTACGAGCAGTACTTC.

This chain joins TRBV27 and TRBJ2-1; weak D call: TRBD2 (6 bases). The V end lost 8 bases, the J end lost 2 bases, and 16 bases lay between the germline ends. The CDR3 spans 15 residues. The germline V gene encodes CDR1 MNHEY and CDR2 SMNVEV (reference sequence). CDR3 bases: TGTGCCAGCCGGAGGGTAGAACTAACCTACAATGAGCAGTTCTTC. It encodes CASRRVELTYNEQFF.

The chain combines TRBV18 with TRBJ1-1; D is uncertain. In germline, CDR1 is KGHSH, CDR2 LQKENI. This CDR3 comprises 17 residues. The V gene lost 2 bases and the J gene lost 1 base, with 17 bases spanning the gap. The CDR3 spells CASSPVNAAEANTEAFF. DNA of the CDR3: TGTGCCAGCTCACCAGTTAACGCGGCAGAAGCGAACACTGAAGCTTTCTTT.

V is TRBV7-9 and J is TRBJ2-7, with TRBD2 matching 11 bases. CDR1 and CDR2 (germline): SEHNR, FQNEAQ (reference sequence). The CDR3 is 15 amino acids. V trimming: 2 bases; J trimming: 6 bases; junction bases outside the gene matches: 6. For the CDR3, the DNA is TGTGCCAGCAGCTTAAGTCTAGCGGGAGGCGTCGAGCAGTACTTC. It is translated as CASSLSLAGGVEQYF.

J is TRBJ1-1 and V is TRBV4-2; TRBD1 aligns across 10 bases. Trimming cost V 0 bases and J 11 bases; bases outside gene matches: 6. CDR1 LGHNA and CDR2 YNFKEQ come from the germline V gene. The CDR3 runs to 14 residues. The CDR3 DNA follows: TGTGCCAGCAGCCAAGATCGGGGGACAGGGGTGGCTTTCTTT. Its protein is CASSQDRGTGVAFF.

The chain links TRBV15 to TRBJ1-4; 8 bases fit TRBD1. This CDR3 is 17 amino acids long. Germline-derived CDR1 and CDR2 are LNHNV and YYDKDF (reference sequence). V was clipped by 3 bases and J by 5 bases; unmatched bases: 11. Here the CDR3 DNA reads TGTGCCACCAGCAGTGAACCCCGGGACAGGTTAAATGAAAAACTGTTTTTT. As protein: CATSSEPRDRLNEKLFF.

The V and J genes are TRBV4-2 and TRBJ2-1, with no clear D. Trimming stripped 5 bases from V and 12 bases from J, with 20 bases between. In germline, CDR1 is LGHNA, CDR2 YNFKEQ. The CDR3 sequence is 14 residues long. The CDR3 sequence: CASSLDGATMSQFF. CDR3 in DNA: TGTGCCAGCAGCTTAGACGGAGCCACTATGTCGCAGTTCTTC.

V usage is TRBV7-6 and J usage is TRBJ2-5, with D unclear. Germline V gene data show CDR1 as SGHVS and CDR2 as FNYEAQ. Between the trimmed V and J ends, which lost 4 bases and 4 bases, there was a span of 13 bases. The CDR3 covers 14 residues. CDR3 DNA: TGTGCCAGCAGCTCCCGGAAGTCGGGAGAGACCCAGTACTTC. It codes for CASSSRKSGETQYF.

V gene TRBV14 combines with J gene TRBJ1-4; 7 bases match TRBD1. Per the germline V gene, CDR1 is SGHDN and CDR2 is FVKESK. This CDR3 is 15 amino acids long. J gave up 8 bases and V 0 bases, and 6 bases lay outside the gene matches. CDR3 nucleotide sequence: TGTGCCAGCAGCCAAGATCGCAGGGGGGACGAAAAACTGTTTTTT. It specifies CASSQDRRGDEKLFF.

V gene TRBV10-3 combines with J gene TRBJ2-1; possible D gene TRBD1, 5 bases. Per germline, CDR1 ENHRY and CDR2 SYGVKD. The V end lost 6 bases, the J end lost 14 bases, and 14 bases lay between the germline ends. There are 11 residues in the CDR3. CDR3 nucleotides: TGTGCCATCAGAACTGACAGACATGAGTTCTTC. This translates into CAIRTDRHEFF.